The clone carrying this T cell receptor (beta chain) showed up just a few times. Its antigen remains unidentified. This record comes from a study of T cells in narcolepsy. On the study more broadly: Donors had narcolepsy type 1 or type 2, or were healthy controls. Study findings and constraints: HCRT-specific and TRIB2-specific autoreactive clonotypes appeared among same-patient CSF and blood CD4+ clonotypes. No autoreactive T cell clone sequences appeared in some memory CD4+ repertoires. Blood of same and different patients, but not healthy controls, reportedly held recurring autoreactive clonotypes.

Here immunoSEQ multiplex PCR was the method, and the copy in TCRdb shows in-frame clones only, minus some. The sample has 25,000 to 35,000 clones, roughly four fifths seen once. The sequence was obtained from a human donor with narcolepsy. Sequencing was done on a sample of CD45RA- memory CD4+ T cells from PBMCs.

CDR3 residues: CASSPGLAGRGADTQYF. DNA of the CDR3: TGTGCCAGCAGCCCCGGACTAGCGGGACGGGGGGCAGATACGCAGTATTTT. The V and J genes are TRBV4-2 and TRBJ2-3, with TRBD2 matching over 12 bases. With V trimmed by 4 bases and J by 4 bases, 9 bases remained unmatched. The germline gives CDR1 LGHNA, CDR2 YNFKEQ. The CDR3 length is 17 residues.